This TCR beta chain was identified in a study of cytomegalovirus exposure and HLA in healthy donors. Study-wide results and caveats: Reported findings show TCR beta sequences accurately forecast HLA-A and HLA-B alleles in most subjects. A later analysis linked a missense variant in DCLRE1C to the trimming of TCR beta V and J genes.

Comment on this clone: What it binds is not known.

Amplification used 60 Vbeta primers and 13 Jbeta primers. The repertoire was sequenced with immunoSEQ multiplex PCR; TCRdb's copy has only in-frame clones and lacks some. The sample contains about 130,000 clones, approximately 74% of which appear only once. V dropped 4 bases and J dropped 4; count of bases not matched to a gene: 11. The CDR3 totals 15 residues. In germline, CDR1 is SGHNT, CDR2 YYREEE (reference sequence). This chain uses TRBV5-4 with TRBJ2-7, with 7 bases matching TRBD2. The sample consisted of PBMCs. The clonotype originates from a young man in good health and CMV-seropositive. The CDR3 protein is CASSPSLRERYEQYF. CDR3 DNA sequence: TGTGCCAGCAGCCCCTCTCTGCGGGAGAGGTACGAGCAGTACTTC.